Below are 20 T cell receptor beta chains sequenced from a single sample in a study of blood T cell repertoires in COVID-19. Some clones are missing from TCRdb's copy, which holds only in-frame ones; the method was immunoSEQ multiplex PCR. The sample includes 300,000 to 450,000 clones, about 87% of them seen just once. Sequencing input: peripheral blood. The origin of the receptors is a human donor in a cohort sampled during active COVID-19.

This chain links TRBV7-9 with TRBJ1-6, with a weak D call TRBD1 (6 bases). In germline, CDR1 is SEHNR, CDR2 FQNEAQ (reference sequence). There are 17 residues in the CDR3. V gave up 1 base and J gave up 7 bases, with 17 bases separating them. The CDR3 DNA reads TGTGCCAGCAGCTTAGTCACAGGGTCCCAAGACAATTCACCCCTCCACTTT. It encodes CASSLVTGSQDNSPLHF. Complete variable domain (other parts from reference TRBV7-9 and TRBJ1-6): DTGVSQNPRHKITKRGQNVTFRCDPISEHNRLYWYRQTLGQGPEFLTYFQNEAQLEKSRLLSDRFSAERPKGSFSTLEIQRTEQGDSAMYLCASSLVTGSQDNSPLHFGNGTRLTVT.

V is TRBV24-1 and J is TRBJ2-2, with 8 bases aligning to TRBD1. CDR3 length: 15 amino acids. The V gene's germline CDR1 is KGHDR and CDR2 SFDVKD. V lost 5 bases and J lost 4; bases outside the gene matches: 5. DNA for the CDR3: TGTGCCACCAGTGTGACAGGGGCCCCCACCGGGGAGCTGTTTTTT. Amino acid sequence: CATSVTGAPTGELFF.

To note about this clone: One end of the junction varies from germline; a read error may be responsible. J is TRBJ2-3 and V is TRBV5-6; perhaps TRBD2 as D (7 bases). The CDR3 covers 15 residues. The germline V gene has CDR1 SGHDT and CDR2 YYEEEE. This CDR3 is CASSWGGGGTDTQYF. The CDR3 DNA is TGTGCCAGCAGCTGGGGCGGGGGCGGCACCGATACGCAGTATTTT.

This clone has only one observation. V and J are TRBV10-3 and TRBJ1-4; no clear D. Germline assignment: CDR1 ENHRY and CDR2 SYGVKD. V dropped 10 bases and J dropped 4 bases, with 7 bases sitting between them. CDR3 length: 11 amino acids. The CDR3 reads CATRDNEKLFF. In DNA form, the CDR3 reads TGTGCCACCCGCGATAATGAAAAACTGTTTTTT.

CDR3 loop: CASSLTGLAGGNEQFF. CDR3 DNA: TGTGCCAGCAGCTTAACCGGACTAGCGGGAGGCAATGAGCAGTTCTTC. The chain joins TRBV11-2 to TRBJ2-1; 14 bases agree with TRBD2. Looked up from germline, CDR1 is SGHAT and CDR2 is FQNNGV. The CDR3 is 16 residues long. Losses at the gene ends were 2 bases for V and 6 bases for J; bases not matched to a gene: 3.

The chain links TRBV5-8 to TRBJ2-3, with 7 bases lining up with TRBD1. The CDR3 is made up of 15 amino acids. With V trimmed by 6 bases and J by 0 bases, 7 bases remained unmatched. Looked up from germline, CDR1 is SGHTS and CDR2 is YDEGEE. As DNA, the CDR3 is TGTGCCAGCAAGGCGGACAGGTATAGCACAGATACGCAGTATTTT. This encodes CASKADRYSTDTQYF.

This clone was counted once. This chain joins TRBV3-1 (or the pseudogene TRBV3-2) and TRBJ2-1, with D unclear. V lost 2 bases to trimming and J lost 9 bases, with 8 bases between them. The CDR3 has 12 residues. From germline, CDR1 is LGHDT and CDR2 YNNKEL (reference sequence). CDR3 DNA sequence: TGTGCCAGCAGCCAAATCGGTACTGAGCAGTTCTTC. As protein: CASSQIGTEQFF.

J is TRBJ2-7 and V is TRBV2; D is possibly TRBD1 (5 bases). CDR3 size: 15 residues. Germline CDR1 SNHLY, CDR2 FYNNEI. V lost 10 bases and J lost 0, with 19 bases in between. CDR3 in amino acids: CATSGFGASSYEQYF. The CDR3 region has the DNA TGTGCCACCTCAGGGTTTGGGGCGAGCTCCTACGAGCAGTACTTC.

This clone occurred a few times. The V call is TRBV30, the J call TRBJ2-3, with D maybe TRBD2 (6 bases). This CDR3 has 14 amino acids. Trimming cost V 4 bases and J 0 bases, with 11 bases left between them. Germline V lookup: CDR1 GTSNPN, CDR2 SVGIG (reference sequence). CDR3 region: CAWTRGTSTDTQYF. CDR3 nucleotides: TGTGCCTGGACCCGGGGGACTAGCACAGATACGCAGTATTTT. The whole variable domain, remainder taken from reference TRBV30 and TRBJ2-3, is SQTIHQWPATLVQPVGSPLSLECTVEGTSNPNLYWYRQAAGRGLQLLFYSVGIGQISSEVPQNLSASRPQDRQFILSSKKLLLSDSGFYLCAWTRGTSTDTQYFGPGTRLTVL.

J is TRBJ1-4 and V is TRBV2; perhaps TRBD1 as D (5 bases). Germline CDR1 reads SNHLY; CDR2 reads FYNNEI. Trimming took off 5 bases at V and 5 bases at J, with 6 bases between the two ends. This CDR3 has 12 residues. The CDR3 spells CASSPGNEKLFF. The CDR3 DNA sequence: TGTGCCAGCAGTCCAGGGAATGAAAAACTGTTTTTT.

The chain couples TRBV5-6 to TRBJ1-2; D may be TRBD1 (6 bases). The CDR3 is made up of 12 amino acids. Trimming pared 4 bases from V and 6 bases from J, leaving 10 bases between. CDR1 and CDR2 from the germline V gene are SGHDT and YYEEEE. For the CDR3, the DNA is TGTGCCAGCAGCGTGGACAGCCATGGCTACACCTTC. This encodes CASSVDSHGYTF.

This clone was detected only once. The V and J genes are TRBV11-2 and TRBJ2-5; D may be TRBD2 (5 bases). CDR1 is SGHAT, CDR2 FQNNGV, per germline. V dropped 5 bases and J dropped 5 bases, with 21 bases sitting between them. The CDR3 totals 16 residues. Written as DNA, the CDR3 is TGTGCCAGCAGCAAAGGGAGCACTGTGGGGTGGGAGACCCAGTACTTC. This gives the protein CASSKGSTVGWETQYF.

This clone was detected only once. The J gene is TRBJ1-1, the V gene TRBV24-1; D not resolved. Germline CDR1 is KGHDR and CDR2 is SFDVKD. Trimming cost V 10 bases and J 5 bases, with 16 bases left between them. This CDR3 has 13 amino acids. Here the CDR3 reads CATQDGGRTEAFF. Here the CDR3 DNA reads TGTGCCACTCAAGACGGAGGCAGGACTGAAGCTTTCTTT.

This rearrangement joins TRBV3-1 (or the pseudogene TRBV3-2) to TRBJ2-1; D is uncertain. The length of the CDR3 is 18 residues. Germline V gene lookup returns CDR1 LGHDT and CDR2 YNNKEL (reference sequence). V was cut by 0 bases and J by 1 base, with 16 bases left in between. The CDR3 sequence is CASSQDPRLVRSYNEQFF. The DNA of the CDR3 is TGTGCCAGCAGCCAAGATCCCCGGCTAGTTAGGTCCTACAATGAGCAGTTCTTC.

The chain employs TRBV6-2 or TRBV6-3 and TRBJ1-4; possible D gene TRBD1, 5 bases. V lost 5 bases and J 5 bases, leaving 15 bases between the germline ends. Looked up from germline, CDR1 is MNHEY and CDR2 is SVGEGT. The CDR3 has 15 residues. The CDR3 loop reads CASSTPTGPNEKLFF. CDR3 DNA sequence: TGTGCCAGCAGTACACCTACAGGCCCCAATGAAAAACTGTTTTTT.

This clone was found a few times. This chain joins TRBV15 and TRBJ2-1; 8 nucleotides match TRBD2. CDR1 and CDR2 from the germline V gene are LNHNV and YYDKDF (reference sequence). Trimming took 0 bases from V and 10 from J; bases not matched to a gene: 20. The CDR3 is 19 residues long. CDR3 amino acids: CATSRDSSSGSPAMGEQFF. The CDR3 DNA reads TGTGCCACCAGCAGAGATTCCTCTAGCGGGTCCCCCGCGATGGGGGAGCAGTTCTTC. Together with reference TRBV15 and TRBJ2-1, the CDR3 gives the full variable domain: DAMVIQNPRYQVTQFGKPVTLSCSQTLNHNVMYWYQQKSSQAPKLLFHYYDKDFNNEADTPDNFQSRRPNTSFCFLDIRSPGLGDTAMYLCATSRDSSSGSPAMGEQFFGPGTRLTVL.

The genes are TRBV5-1 and TRBJ2-7, with D perhaps TRBD1 (6 bases). CDR1 and CDR2 (germline): SGHRS, YFSETQ. V lost 0 bases to trimming and J lost 5 bases, with 9 bases between them. This CDR3 comprises 13 residues. CDR3 in amino acids: CASSLAGADEQYF. The CDR3 DNA reads TGCGCCAGCAGCTTGGCAGGGGCGGACGAGCAGTACTTC.

The chain recombines TRBV5-1 with TRBJ1-3; 8 bases are shared with TRBD1. This CDR3 is 16 amino acids long. Trimming at V came to 1 base and at J to 4 bases, leaving 7 bases not matched to a gene. Looked up from germline, CDR1 is SGHRS and CDR2 is YFSETQ. CDR3 DNA: TGCGCCAGCAGCTTGTCCCAGGGGGCGCAAGGAAACACCATATATTTT. Translating it yields CASSLSQGAQGNTIYF.

This chain connects TRBV28 to TRBJ2-7, with 13 bases matching TRBD2. V gave up 3 bases and J gave up 2 bases; unmatched junction bases: 22. The CDR3 runs 22 residues. Germline V CDR1 and CDR2: MDHEN, SYDVKM. CDR3 nucleotide sequence: TGTGCCAGCAGTTTCGGGACCTCCTTCGCGATTAGACTAGCGGGAGGTGCCTACGAGCAGTACTTC. It translates to CASSFGTSFAIRLAGGAYEQYF.

The genes are TRBV5-1 and TRBJ2-5, with 16 bases that match TRBD2. The CDR3 length is 16 residues. The V segment lost 3 bases and the J segment 2 bases; nucleotides outside the gene matches: 1. CDR1 and CDR2 (germline): SGHRS, YFSETQ. Here the CDR3 reads CASSSGLAGGQETQYF. CDR3 nucleotides: TGCGCCAGCAGCTCGGGACTAGCGGGGGGGCAAGAGACCCAGTACTTC.